The present entry profiles one TCR beta chain with its context. The antigen remains unidentified. This sample is part of a study of identical twins. Study-level findings and limits: Conclusions relied on cross-sectional statistical analysis, not following the same donors. Analyses of zero insertions could, in part, be confounded by invariant MAIT and iNKT cells.

Template switching introduced a universal primer site, and the cDNA bore unique molecular identifiers. TCRdb ran MiXCR on the 5' RACE reads and lists one entry per CDR3 protein. The sample has some 300,000 distinct CDR3 sequences; more than 9% are singletons. Looked up from germline, CDR1 is SGHDN and CDR2 is FVKESK. V was pared by 1 base and J by 3 bases, with 17 bases between. The CDR3 consists of 17 residues. The same sample was also studied in work on yellow fever vaccine responses in identical twins.

The chain employs TRBV14 and TRBJ2-3; possibly TRBD2 for D (6 bases). The receptor's source is a woman between 18 and 29 years old in good health. The sequencing input was CD8+ T cells sorted from blood. The CDR3 DNA follows: TGTGCCAGCAGCCAAGTTGGAGGGGCCGGAAATACAGATACGCAGTATTTT. Translated, it gives CASSQVGGAGNTDTQYF.